This TCR beta chain was documented in a study of PD-1 blockade in classical Hodgkin lymphoma. Findings and caveats of the study: Exclusion was the outcome for patients who began nivolumab under 1 year after ASCT. Complete responders started with a diversity level that resembled newly diagnosed patients at baseline. Significant TCR diversity gains by C4D1 occurred in CD4+ but not CD8+ cells.

Time point defined: cycle 4 day 1 (C4D1), after five to seven weeks of nivolumab. In every patient, relapse followed autologous stem cell transplantation, while exposure to brentuximab vedotin differed. As to this clone: Its antigen is unknown.

Germline CDR1 is SGHVS and CDR2 is FQNEAQ. CDR3 length equals 14 residues. V was pared by 0 bases and J by 6 bases, with 1 base of the junction left unmatched. Sequenced by immunoSEQ multiplex PCR; TCRdb stores in-frame clones only, minus some. The sample consists of some 93,000 clones, approximately 86% of them appearing once. The rearrangement joins TRBV7-8 to TRBJ2-1, with 8 positions matching TRBD2. The sequence derives from a human donor with classical Hodgkin lymphoma. The sequencing here drew on peripheral blood mononuclear cells (PBMCs), taken before the fourth cycle of nivolumab. DNA for the CDR3: TGTGCCAGCAGCTTAGCGGGACTAGGCAATGAGCAGTTCTTC. Translation gives CASSLAGLGNEQFF.